Listed below are T cell receptor beta chains from one sample, sequenced in a study of T cells in Graves' hyperthyroidism and ophthalmopathy. TCRdb re-derived calls from the multiplex PCR reads in MiXCR, one entry per CDR3 protein. The sample carries about 580,000 distinct CDR3 sequences, roughly 46% recorded once. The sample taken for sequencing was peripheral blood or thyroid tissue (not recorded which). The receptor set was obtained from a young woman with Graves' hyperthyroidism. CDR3s include the opening cysteine and the closing phenylalanine or tryptophan. The order of the fields is clone size, V gene, D gene, J gene, CDR3 protein, CDR3 DNA. A D gene is named only where the DNA matches it firmly. Only part of the rows carry a size: once, few, many, or a class if the clone is expanded.

NA	TRBV20-1	NA	TRBJ2-5	CSASGDWETQYF	TGCAGTGCTAGCGGGGACTGGGAGACCCAGTACTTC
many	TRBV28	TRBD1	TRBJ2-7	CASSPTDSWDSRSYEQYF	TGTGCCAGCAGTCCAACGGACAGCTGGGACAGCAGGTCCTACGAGCAGTACTTC
NA	TRBV4-1	NA	TRBJ2-5	CASSQGSGRETQYF	TGCGCCAGCAGCCAAGGGAGTGGCAGGGAGACCCAGTACTTC
NA	TRBV20-1	NA	TRBJ2-3	CSASDGRGEDTQYF	TGCAGTGCTAGTGACGGGAGAGGGGAAGATACGCAGTATTTT
many	TRBV7-6	TRBD2	TRBJ2-7	CASTNKFGEGFYEQYF	TGTGCCAGCACCAATAAATTCGGGGAGGGGTTCTACGAGCAGTACTTC
many	TRBV7-9	NA	TRBJ1-3	CASSFPFEGNTIYF	TGTGCCAGCAGCTTCCCGTTCGAGGGAAACACCATATATTTT
many	TRBV20-1	TRBD2	TRBJ2-2	CSARPPGGHTGELFF	TGCAGTGCTAGGCCCCCGGGAGGGCACACCGGGGAGCTGTTTTTT
many	TRBV5-1	NA	TRBJ2-2	CASSGGIQRELFF	TGCGCCAGCAGCGGGGGAATCCAGAGGGAGCTGTTTTTT
few	TRBV27	TRBD1	TRBJ1-5	CASSYTGGLKNQPQHF	TGTGCCAGCAGTTATACAGGGGGCCTCAAGAATCAGCCCCAGCATTTT
NA	TRBV5-4	TRBD2	TRBJ2-7	CASSTSGGAGFEQYF	TGTGCCAGCAGTACTAGCGGCGGGGCCGGCTTCGAGCAGTACTTC
many	TRBV6-1	TRBD1	TRBJ2-7	CASSDRDRGTYEQYF	TGTGCCAGCAGTGACCGGGACAGGGGTACCTACGAGCAGTACTTC
NA	TRBV5-1	TRBD1	TRBJ1-2	CASSFAGTDYGYTF	TGCGCCAGCAGCTTCGCCGGGACAGACTATGGCTACACCTTC
many	TRBV20-1	NA	TRBJ1-3	CSARDPSGTGNTIYF	TGCAGTGCTAGAGACCCCTCGGGGACCGGAAACACCATATATTTT
many	TRBV3-1	NA	TRBJ1-2	CASSQQGLSGYTF	TGTGCCAGCAGCCAACAGGGTCTTAGTGGCTACACCTTC
many	TRBV19	NA	TRBJ1-3	CASSKVTGNTIYF	TGTGCCAGTAGTAAGGTGACTGGAAACACCATATATTTT
NA	TRBV29-1	TRBD1	TRBJ2-7	CSVGVGQGTYEQYF	TGCAGCGTTGGAGTGGGACAGGGTACCTACGAGCAGTACTTC
many	TRBV6-5	NA	TRBJ1-2	CASSTSGARGYTF	TGTGCCAGCAGTACCAGCGGGGCGCGGGGCTACACCTTC
many	TRBV10-3	NA	TRBJ1-2	CAISGAGYGYTF	TGTGCCATCAGTGGGGCCGGCTATGGCTACACCTTC
NA	TRBV28	TRBD1	TRBJ1-4	CASSHRRDRAREKLFF	TGTGCCAGCAGCCATCGCCGGGACAGAGCCCGAGAAAAACTGTTTTTT
many	TRBV7-9	NA	TRBJ2-2	CASSSPSGTGELFF	TGTGCCAGCAGCTCCCCCAGCGGCACCGGGGAGCTGTTTTTT
NA	TRBV2	NA	TRBJ1-1	CASSASGQNTEAFF	TGTGCCAGCAGTGCTTCGGGCCAGAACACTGAAGCTTTCTTT
NA	TRBV27	NA	TRBJ2-7	CASRGGFGGYEQYF	TGTGCCAGCAGGGGGGGTTTTGGCGGGTACGAGCAGTACTTC
NA	TRBV6-6	NA	TRBJ2-7	CASSERGAREQYF	TGTGCCAGCAGTGAACGGGGGGCTCGGGAGCAGTACTTC
many	TRBV20-1	NA	TRBJ2-2	CSARRGRITGELFF	TGCAGTGCTAGGCGCGGGCGAATCACCGGGGAGCTGTTTTTT
many	TRBV5-6	TRBD1	TRBJ2-5	CASSLVGQGQETQYF	TGTGCCAGCAGCTTGGTGGGACAGGGGCAAGAGACCCAGTACTTC
many	TRBV6-5	NA	TRBJ1-2	CASSYSTFNYGYTF	TGTGCCAGCAGTTACTCGACTTTTAACTATGGCTACACCTTC
NA	TRBV24-1	TRBD2	TRBJ2-5	CATSERPGLAGGLETQYF	TGTGCCACCAGTGAACGCCCCGGACTAGCGGGAGGTCTGGAGACCCAGTACTTC
NA	TRBV27	TRBD1	TRBJ2-6	CARPRDREWGANVLTF	TGTGCTAGACCCCGGGACAGGGAATGGGGGGCCAACGTCCTGACTTTC
many	TRBV7-9	NA	TRBJ2-7	CASSSARAILSYEQYF	TGTGCCAGCAGCTCCGCCCGAGCCATTTTAAGCTACGAGCAGTACTTC
many	TRBV11-2	NA	TRBJ1-2	CASSGVTGSYGYTF	TGTGCCAGCAGCGGGGTCACAGGCAGCTATGGCTACACCTTC
few	TRBV27	NA	TRBJ2-2	CASKQGRFTGELFF	TGTGCCAGCAAACAGGGACGATTCACCGGGGAGCTGTTTTTT
NA	TRBV24-1	NA	TRBJ1-1	CATSDATTGRPEAFF	TGTGCCACCAGTGATGCAACAACCGGACGGCCTGAAGCTTTCTTT
many	TRBV6-2/TRBV6-3	TRBD2	TRBJ2-2	CASSPWGGDPTGELFF	TGTGCCAGCAGTCCATGGGGGGGAGATCCTACCGGGGAGCTGTTTTTT
many	TRBV6-1	NA	TRBJ2-7	CASSEDQYEQYF	TGTGCCAGCAGTGAAGACCAGTACGAGCAGTACTTC
NA	TRBV7-2	TRBD1	TRBJ1-3	CASSNPGQGNTIYF	TGTGCCAGCAGTAACCCGGGACAGGGAAACACCATATATTTT
few	TRBV19	NA	TRBJ1-5	CARDPSRRNQPQHF	TGTGCTAGAGATCCCTCGAGGCGGAATCAGCCCCAGCATTTT
many	TRBV12-3/TRBV12-4	TRBD1	TRBJ2-2	CASSLRRGWTGELFF	TGTGCCAGCAGTTTACGCAGGGGGTGGACCGGGGAGCTGTTTTTT
many	TRBV7-9	NA	TRBJ1-1	CASSLGTEEAFF	TGTGCCAGCAGTTTAGGGACGGAGGAAGCTTTCTTT
few	TRBV7-9	NA	TRBJ1-2	CAIGVQGPYGYTF	TGTGCCATCGGGGTCCAGGGTCCTTATGGCTACACCTTC
once	TRBV19	TRBD1	TRBJ1-5	CASLPGQGDRGSRGNQPQHF	TGTGCCAGCCTGCCGGGACAGGGGGACAGGGGGTCTAGAGGCAATCAGCCCCAGCATTTT
NA	TRBV7-2	NA	TRBJ2-7	CASSVEGDEQYF	TGTGCCAGCAGCGTTGAGGGAGACGAGCAGTACTTC
NA	TRBV5-1	NA	TRBJ2-7	CASRRDRRTSVTEQYF	TGCGCCAGCAGAAGGGACAGGAGGACTAGCGTTACCGAGCAGTACTTC
NA	TRBV20-1	NA	TRBJ2-7	CSARGGLHNEQYF	TGCAGTGCTAGAGGGGGACTCCACAATGAGCAGTACTTC
NA	TRBV29-1	TRBD1	TRBJ1-1	CSAGTGGTTNTEAFF	TGCAGCGCCGGGACAGGGGGCACCACGAACACTGAAGCTTTCTTT
NA	TRBV7-2	NA	TRBJ2-7	CASSYYSHTTTGEQYF	TGTGCCAGCAGCTACTACAGCCATACAACCACCGGGGAGCAGTACTTC
NA	TRBV7-2	NA	TRBJ2-6	CASSLLGGANVLTF	TGTGCCAGCAGCTTATTGGGCGGGGCCAACGTCCTGACTTTC
few	TRBV4-1	TRBD1	TRBJ2-7	CASEPGQGGYEQYF	TGCGCCAGCGAGCCGGGACAGGGAGGCTACGAGCAGTACTTC
many	TRBV2	NA	TRBJ1-4	CASSEAPEANEKLFF	TGTGCCAGCAGTGAAGCCCCAGAAGCTAATGAAAAACTGTTTTTT
once	TRBV20-1	NA	TRBJ1-1	CSARSAGAGGGDTEAFF	TGCAGTGCTAGATCCGCGGGAGCTGGGGGAGGCGACACTGAAGCTTTCTTT
many	TRBV2	NA	TRBJ1-1	CASRRTANTEAFF	TGTGCCAGCAGGAGGACAGCGAACACTGAAGCTTTCTTT
NA	TRBV6-1	TRBD2	TRBJ2-7	CASSARTSGMTPFF	TGTGCCAGCAGTGCGCGGACTAGCGGGATGACGCCGTTCTTC
many	TRBV29-1	TRBD2	TRBJ2-2	CSVTGTSGMVGELFF	TGCAGCGTTACCGGGACTAGCGGGATGGTTGGGGAGCTGTTTTTT
NA	TRBV20-1	NA	TRBJ1-4	CSAERRVSDEKLFF	TGCAGTGCTGAGCGGCGGGTTAGCGATGAAAAACTGTTTTTT
NA	TRBV20-1	TRBD1	TRBJ1-4	CSARAQGLGANTEKLFF	TGCAGTGCTAGAGCACAGGGGTTGGGGGCCAACACTGAAAAACTGTTTTTT
NA	TRBV12-5	TRBD2	TRBJ2-2	CASGLKTLLASGNDGELFF	TGTGCTAGTGGTTTGAAAACACTACTCGCTAGCGGGAATGACGGGGAGCTGTTTTTT